This TCR beta chain is drawn from a study of CD8+CD57+ T cells in acquired aplastic anemia. Template material for TCR beta VDJ and CDR3 profiling consisted of genomic DNA. From the reads, TCRdb called clonotypes with MiXCR, one entry per CDR3 protein. The sample shows 90,000 to 120,000 distinct CDR3 sequences, about half of them seen only once. The CDR3 contains 15 residues. In germline, CDR1 is SNHLY, CDR2 FYNNEI. V shed 1 base and J shed 14 bases, with 18 bases lying between them. Only a few counts were recorded for this clonotype. What was sequenced was sorted CD4+, CD8+, or CD8+CD57+ T cells (not recorded which) from PBMCs. This TCR was recovered from a human donor in good health, serving as a control. The chain is built from TRBV2 and TRBJ1-6; D possibly corresponds to TRBD1 (6 bases). The CDR3: CASSEETRGGGTLHF. DNA of the CDR3: TGTGCCAGCAGTGAAGAAACCCGAGGGGGAGGCACCCTCCACTTT.